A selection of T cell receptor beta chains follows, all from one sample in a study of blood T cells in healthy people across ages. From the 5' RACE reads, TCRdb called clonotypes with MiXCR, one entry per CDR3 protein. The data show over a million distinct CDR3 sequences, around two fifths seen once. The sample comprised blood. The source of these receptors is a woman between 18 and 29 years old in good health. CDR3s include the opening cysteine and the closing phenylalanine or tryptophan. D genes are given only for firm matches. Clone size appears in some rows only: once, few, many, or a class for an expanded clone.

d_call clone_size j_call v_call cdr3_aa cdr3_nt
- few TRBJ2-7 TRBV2 CASSMVRYEQYF TGTGCCAGCAGTATGGTCCGCTACGAGCAGTACTTC
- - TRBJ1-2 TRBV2 CASSVRWSTGDYGYTF TGTGCCAGCAGTGTGAGGTGGAGTACGGGGGACTATGGCTACACCTTC
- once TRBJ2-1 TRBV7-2 CASSLQPSPVETQFF TGTGCCAGCAGCTTACAGCCAAGCCCCGTTGAGACCCAGTTCTTC
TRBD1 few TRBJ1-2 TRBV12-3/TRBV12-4 CASSDSYRGLGLGYTF TGTGCCAGCAGCGACTCTTACAGGGGACTAGGTCTTGGCTACACCTTC
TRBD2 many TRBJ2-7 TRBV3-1 CASSPSGGYEQYF TGTGCCAGCAGCCCTAGCGGGGGCTACGAGCAGTACTTC
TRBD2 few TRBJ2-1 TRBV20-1 CSATPAGGLSNEQFF TGCAGTGCTACCCCCGCGGGGGGGCTATCCAATGAGCAGTTCTTC
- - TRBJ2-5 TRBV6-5 CASSDALGETQYF TGTGCCAGCAGTGACGCCCTTGGAGAGACCCAGTACTTC
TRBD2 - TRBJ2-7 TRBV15 CATSRGGSGSRYEQYF TGTGCCACCAGCAGAGGTGGTAGCGGGAGTAGGTACGAGCAGTACTTC
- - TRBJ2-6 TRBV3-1 CASSQERSAGANVLTF TGTGCCAGCAGCCAAGAGAGGTCGGCTGGGGCCAACGTCCTGACTTTC
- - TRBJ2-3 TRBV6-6 CATALGRVGTDTQYF TGTGCCACCGCCTTAGGGCGCGTTGGCACAGATACGCAGTATTTT
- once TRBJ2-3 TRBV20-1 CSARERTGPHDTQYF TGCAGTGCTCGGGAGAGGACAGGACCGCATGATACGCAATATTTT
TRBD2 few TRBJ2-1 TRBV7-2 CASSVGLAEQFF TGTGCCAGCAGCGTCGGACTAGCTGAGCAGTTCTTC
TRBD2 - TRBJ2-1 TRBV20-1 CSARMGLAGGVGQFF TGCAGTGCAAGGATGGGACTAGCGGGCGGGGTAGGGCAGTTCTTC
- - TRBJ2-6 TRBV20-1 CSAGGPRKSGANVLTF TGCAGTGCTGGGGGGCCCCGGAAGTCTGGGGCCAACGTCCTGACTTTC
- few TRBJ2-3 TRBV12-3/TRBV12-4 CASAPIADTQYF TGTGCCAGCGCACCAATTGCAGATACGCAGTATTTT
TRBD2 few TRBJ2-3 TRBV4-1 CASSQDVVAGYTDTQYF TGCGCCAGCAGCCAAGATGTGGTAGCGGGGTACACAGATACGCAGTATTTT
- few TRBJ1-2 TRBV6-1 CASTTGYYGYTF TGTGCCAGCACCACAGGCTATTATGGCTACACCTTC
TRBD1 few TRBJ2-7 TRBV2 CASSEVMGQGESYEQYF TGTGCCAGCAGTGAAGTAATGGGACAGGGGGAATCATACGAGCAGTACTTC
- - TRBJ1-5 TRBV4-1 CASSRSGLQPQHF TGCGCCAGCAGCCGATCAGGGTTACAGCCCCAGCATTTT
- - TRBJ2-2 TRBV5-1 CASSLPGTNTGELFF TGCGCCAGCAGCCTCCCTGGTACGAACACCGGGGAGCTGTTTTTT
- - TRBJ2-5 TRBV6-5 CASSYSSLVGRNEQYF TGTGCCAGCAGTTACTCGAGCCTAGTTGGGAGGAATGAGCAGTACTTC
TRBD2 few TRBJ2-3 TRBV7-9 CASSLALPAGPQDTQYF TGTGCCAGCAGCTTAGCCTTGCCAGCGGGGCCCCAAGATACGCAGTATTTT
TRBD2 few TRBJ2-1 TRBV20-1 CSAMTHDLGLAVYNEQFF TGCAGTGCTATGACTCATGACTTAGGACTAGCGGTTTACAATGAGCAGTTCTTC
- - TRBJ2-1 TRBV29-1 CSSPGSRRNEQFF TGCAGCAGTCCAGGGAGTAGGAGAAATGAGCAGTTCTTC
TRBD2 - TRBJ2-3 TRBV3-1 CASSQDRGGSDTQYF TGTGCCAGCAGCCAAGATCGGGGAGGGTCAGATACGCAGTATTTT
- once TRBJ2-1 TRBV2 CASKGGILAEDNEQFF TGTGCCAGCAAGGGGGGGATTCTAGCGGAGGACAATGAGCAGTTCTTC
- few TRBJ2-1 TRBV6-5 CASIKRGDNEQFF TGTGCCAGCATCAAGAGGGGCGACAATGAGCAGTTCTTC